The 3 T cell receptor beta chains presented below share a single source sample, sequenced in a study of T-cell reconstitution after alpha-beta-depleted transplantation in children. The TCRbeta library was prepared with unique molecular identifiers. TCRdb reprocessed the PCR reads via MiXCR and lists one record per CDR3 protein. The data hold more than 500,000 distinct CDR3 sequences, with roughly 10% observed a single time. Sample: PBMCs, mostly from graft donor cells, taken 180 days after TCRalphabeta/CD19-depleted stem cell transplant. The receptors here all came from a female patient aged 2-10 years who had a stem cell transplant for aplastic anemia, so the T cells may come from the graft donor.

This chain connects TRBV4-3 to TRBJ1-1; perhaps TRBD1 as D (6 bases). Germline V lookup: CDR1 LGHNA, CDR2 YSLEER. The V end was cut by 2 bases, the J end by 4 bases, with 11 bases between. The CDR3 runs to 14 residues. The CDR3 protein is CASSQNHRVTEAFF. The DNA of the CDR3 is TGCGCCAGCAGCCAAAACCACAGGGTCACTGAAGCTTTCTTT.

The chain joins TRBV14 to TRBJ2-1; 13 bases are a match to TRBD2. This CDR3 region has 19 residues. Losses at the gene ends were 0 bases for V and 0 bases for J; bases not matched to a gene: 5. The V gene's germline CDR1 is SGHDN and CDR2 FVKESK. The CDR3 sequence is CASSQDPWTSGSSYNEQFF. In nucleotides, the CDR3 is TGTGCCAGCAGCCAAGACCCCTGGACTAGCGGGAGCTCCTACAATGAGCAGTTCTTC.

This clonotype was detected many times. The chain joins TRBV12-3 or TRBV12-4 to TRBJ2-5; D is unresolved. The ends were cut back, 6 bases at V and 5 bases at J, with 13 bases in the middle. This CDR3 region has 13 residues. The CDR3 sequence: CASSPQAEETQYF. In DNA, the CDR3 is TGTGCCAGCAGCCCCCAGGCAGAGGAGACCCAGTACTTC.